This T cell receptor (beta chain) was retrieved from a study of blood T cell repertoires in COVID-19. Turning to the study itself: The United States, Italy and Spain supplied acute and convalescent COVID-19 samples. T cells, B-cell-depleted T cells, or PBMCs supplied cDNA or gDNA.

In the study's own analysis: Amplification of reference gene primers provided the estimated nucleated cell counts. Some clones are missing from TCRdb's copy, which holds only in-frame ones; the method was immunoSEQ multiplex PCR. Clonal size and the V and J genes are those of that table, whereas D and trimming came from the DNA. The table records over 70,000 clones, roughly 85% of them present only once. In this sample, this clone turned up a few times. Seattle patients were enrolled while actively infected and followed longitudinally. This CDR3 has 12 residues. Trimming shortened V by 2 bases and J by 6 bases, and 7 bases separated the two germline ends. CDR1 and CDR2 (germline): GTSNPN, SVGIG (reference sequence).

The clonotype comes from a man aged 60 to 75 with COVID-19, enrolled during active disease. Sequenced: peripheral blood. V and J are TRBV30 and TRBJ2-2, with D hard to call. CDR3 sequence: CAWSKRAGELFF. The DNA of the CDR3 is TGTGCCTGGAGTAAACGGGCCGGGGAGCTGTTTTTT. The variable domain in full, completed from reference TRBV30 and TRBJ2-2, reads SQTIHQWPATLVQPVGSPLSLECTVEGTSNPNLYWYRQAAGRGLQLLFYSVGIGQISSEVPQNLSASRPQDRQFILSSKKLLLSDSGFYLCAWSKRAGELFFGEGSRLTVL.